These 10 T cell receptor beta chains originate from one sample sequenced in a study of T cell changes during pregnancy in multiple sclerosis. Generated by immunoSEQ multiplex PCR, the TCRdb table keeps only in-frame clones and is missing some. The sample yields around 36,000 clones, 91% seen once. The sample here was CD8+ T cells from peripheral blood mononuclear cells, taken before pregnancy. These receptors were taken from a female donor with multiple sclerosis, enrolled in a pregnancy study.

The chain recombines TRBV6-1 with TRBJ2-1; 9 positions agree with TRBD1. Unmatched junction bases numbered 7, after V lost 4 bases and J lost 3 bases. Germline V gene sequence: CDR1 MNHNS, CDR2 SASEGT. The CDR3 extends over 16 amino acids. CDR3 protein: CASSANRGRNYNEQFF. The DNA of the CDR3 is TGTGCCAGCAGTGCAAACAGGGGGCGAAACTACAATGAGCAGTTCTTC.

The CDR3 region has the DNA TGTGCCACCAGCAGGTGGGCAGACACAGATACGCAGTATTTT. Translated: CATSRWADTDTQYF. V and J are TRBV15 and TRBJ2-3; D gene unclear. CDR1 and CDR2 (germline): LNHNV, YYDKDF (reference sequence). The CDR3 loop spans 14 amino acids. The V end lost 3 bases, the J end lost 2 bases, and 9 bases lay between the germline ends.

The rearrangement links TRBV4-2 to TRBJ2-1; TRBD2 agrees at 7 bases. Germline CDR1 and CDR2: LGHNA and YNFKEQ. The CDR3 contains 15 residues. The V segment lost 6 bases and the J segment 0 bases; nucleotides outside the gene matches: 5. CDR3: CASRGGSNSYNEQFF. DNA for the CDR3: TGTGCCAGCAGGGGCGGGAGTAACTCCTACAATGAGCAGTTCTTC.

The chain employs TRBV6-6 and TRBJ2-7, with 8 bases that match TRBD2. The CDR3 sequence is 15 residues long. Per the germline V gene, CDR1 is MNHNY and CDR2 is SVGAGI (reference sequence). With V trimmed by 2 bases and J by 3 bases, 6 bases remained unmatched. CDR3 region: CASSYVGTSDYEQYF. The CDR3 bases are TGTGCCAGCAGTTACGTCGGGACTAGTGACTACGAGCAGTACTTC.

CDR3 sequence (DNA): TGTGCCAGCAGCACCGCGGGACAGGGCTACGAGCAGTACTTC. It codes for CASSTAGQGYEQYF. The gene calls are TRBV9 and TRBJ2-7, with TRBD1 matching over 9 bases. V lost 4 bases to trimming and J lost 3 bases; unmatched junction nucleotides: 5. The CDR3 is made up of 14 amino acids. CDR1 and CDR2 (germline): SGDLS, YYNGEE.

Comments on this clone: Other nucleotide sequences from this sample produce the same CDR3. This chain's CDR3 is CASSFRSYNQPQHF. The CDR3 coding sequence is TGTGCCAGCAGTTTCCGTTCCTACAATCAGCCCCAGCATTTT. The rearrangement joins TRBV28 to TRBJ1-5; D is undetermined. The CDR3 spans 14 residues. V gave up 3 bases and J gave up 3 bases, with 9 bases separating them. Germline V lookup: CDR1 MDHEN, CDR2 SYDVKM.

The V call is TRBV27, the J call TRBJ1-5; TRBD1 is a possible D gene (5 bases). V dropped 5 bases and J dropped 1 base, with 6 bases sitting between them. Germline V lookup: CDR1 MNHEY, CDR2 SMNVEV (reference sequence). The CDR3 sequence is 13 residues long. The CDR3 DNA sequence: TGTGCCAGCAGTAAGGGGAGCAATCAGCCCCAGCATTTT. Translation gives CASSKGSNQPQHF.

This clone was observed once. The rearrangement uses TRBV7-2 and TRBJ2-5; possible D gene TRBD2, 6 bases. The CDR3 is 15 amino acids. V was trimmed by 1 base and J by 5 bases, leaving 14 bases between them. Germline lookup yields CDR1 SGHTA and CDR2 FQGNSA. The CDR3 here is CASSLVTGAGETQYF. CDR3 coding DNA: TGTGCCAGCAGCTTAGTAACCGGGGCGGGGGAGACCCAGTACTTC. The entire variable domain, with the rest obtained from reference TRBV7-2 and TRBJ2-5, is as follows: GAGVSQSPSNKVTEKGKDVELRCDPISGHTALYWYRQSLGQGLEFLIYFQGNSAPDKSGLPSDRFSAERTGGSVSTLTIQRTQQEDSAVYLCASSLVTGAGETQYFGPGTRLLVL.

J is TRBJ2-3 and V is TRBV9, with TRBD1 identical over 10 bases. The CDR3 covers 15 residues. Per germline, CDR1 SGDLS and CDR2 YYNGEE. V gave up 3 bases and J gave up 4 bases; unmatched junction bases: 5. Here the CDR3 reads CASSAGQGSPDTQYF. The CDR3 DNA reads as TGTGCCAGCAGCGCGGGACAGGGGAGTCCAGATACGCAGTATTTT.

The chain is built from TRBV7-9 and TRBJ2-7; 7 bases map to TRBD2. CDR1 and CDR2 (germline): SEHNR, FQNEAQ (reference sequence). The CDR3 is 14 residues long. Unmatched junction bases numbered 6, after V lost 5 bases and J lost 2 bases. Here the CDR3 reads CASSPAGVPYEQYF. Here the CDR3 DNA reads TGTGCCAGCAGCCCTGCGGGGGTTCCCTACGAGCAGTACTTC. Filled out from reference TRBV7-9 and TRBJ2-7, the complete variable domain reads DTGVSQNPRHKITKRGQNVTFRCDPISEHNRLYWYRQTLGQGPEFLTYFQNEAQLEKSRLLSDRFSAERPKGSFSTLEIQRTEQGDSAMYLCASSPAGVPYEQYFGPGTRLTVT.